The clone carrying this T cell receptor beta chain was seen a few times. Its specificity is unknown. This sample is drawn from a study of siplizumab effects on memory and regulatory T cells. Researchers cocultured the mixed lymphocyte reaction cells at 37°C for five to six days. V gave up 7 bases and J gave up 3 bases, with 13 bases separating them. The CDR3 totals 14 residues. Per the germline V gene, CDR1 is MNHNY and CDR2 is SVGAGI (reference sequence). Clones were sequenced by immunoSEQ multiplex PCR, and TCRdb holds only the in-frame ones, with some missing. The table records approximately 20,000 clones, over 35% of them present only once. Overall study results and limits: Naive T cells appeared more varied than memory cells and looked like key alloresponse contributors. Alloreactive sequences whose origin lay in unstimulated CD4+ memory cells were significantly reduced by siplizumab. Alloreactive CD4+ clones that could be mapped were on average about 70% Treg-derived with siplizumab, against approximately 28% in controls.

V and J are TRBV6-6 and TRBJ1-5; D is undetermined. The sample was CFSE-low (dividing) CD4+ T cells sorted from an allogeneic mixed lymphocyte reaction. The source is a human donor in good health; the cells came from an allogeneic mixed lymphocyte reaction. Some clones in this sample may be carry-over from other donors' samples. CDR3 sequence: CASTRLGDNQPQHF. CDR3 DNA sequence: TGTGCCAGCACCCGACTGGGTGACAATCAGCCCCAGCATTTT.